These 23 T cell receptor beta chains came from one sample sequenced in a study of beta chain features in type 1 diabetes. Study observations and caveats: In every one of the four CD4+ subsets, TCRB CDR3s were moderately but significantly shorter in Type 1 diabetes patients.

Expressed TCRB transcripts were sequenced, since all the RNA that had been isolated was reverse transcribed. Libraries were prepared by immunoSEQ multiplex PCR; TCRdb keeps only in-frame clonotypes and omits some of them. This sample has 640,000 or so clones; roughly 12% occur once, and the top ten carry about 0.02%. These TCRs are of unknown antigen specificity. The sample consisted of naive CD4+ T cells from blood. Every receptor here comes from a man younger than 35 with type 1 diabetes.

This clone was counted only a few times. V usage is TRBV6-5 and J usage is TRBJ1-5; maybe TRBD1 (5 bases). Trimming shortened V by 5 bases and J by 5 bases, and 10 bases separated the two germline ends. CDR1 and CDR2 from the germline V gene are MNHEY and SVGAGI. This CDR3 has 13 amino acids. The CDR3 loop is CASSQGVHQPQHF. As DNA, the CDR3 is TGTGCCAGCAGTCAGGGAGTTCATCAGCCCCAGCATTTT.

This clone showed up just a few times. CDR3 in amino acids: CASSPRPGQNSGNTIYF. The CDR3 nucleotides are TGTGCCAGCAGCCCTCGACCGGGACAGAACTCTGGAAACACCATATATTTT. V usage is TRBV28 and J usage is TRBJ1-3; TRBD1 matches 7 bases. The V gene's germline CDR1 is MDHEN and CDR2 SYDVKM. V dropped 6 bases and J dropped 0; count of bases not matched to a gene: 11. This CDR3 region has 17 residues. The variable domain in full, completed from reference TRBV28 and TRBJ1-3, reads DVKVTQSSRYLVKRTGEKVFLECVQDMDHENMFWYRQDPGLGLRLIYFSYDVKMKEKGDIPEGYSVSREKKERFSLILESASTNQTSMYLCASSPRPGQNSGNTIYFGEGSWLTVV.

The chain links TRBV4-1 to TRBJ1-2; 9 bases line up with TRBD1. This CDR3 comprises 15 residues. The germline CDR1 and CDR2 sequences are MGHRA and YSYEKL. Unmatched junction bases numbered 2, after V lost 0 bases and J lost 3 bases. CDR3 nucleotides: TGCGCCAGCAGCCAAGAAAGGACAGGGGACTATGGCTACACCTTC. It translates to CASSQERTGDYGYTF.

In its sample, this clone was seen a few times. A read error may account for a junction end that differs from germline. The CDR3 DNA is TGTGCTAGCAGCTTACTTTCAGGGTCCCCAGAGACCCAGTACTTC. Translating gives CASSLLSGSPETQYF. This chain joins TRBV7-7 and TRBJ2-5, with a tentative D call TRBD1 (5 bases). Germline V gene lookup returns CDR1 SSHAT and CDR2 FNYEAQ (reference sequence). The length of the CDR3 is 15 residues.

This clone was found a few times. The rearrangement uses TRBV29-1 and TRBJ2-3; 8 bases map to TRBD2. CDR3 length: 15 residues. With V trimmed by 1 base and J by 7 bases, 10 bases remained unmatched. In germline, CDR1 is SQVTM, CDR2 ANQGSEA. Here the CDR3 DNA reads TGCAGCGTTGAAGCTCCGGGACTAGGGAAAAATACGCAGTATTTT. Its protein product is CSVEAPGLGKNTQYF.

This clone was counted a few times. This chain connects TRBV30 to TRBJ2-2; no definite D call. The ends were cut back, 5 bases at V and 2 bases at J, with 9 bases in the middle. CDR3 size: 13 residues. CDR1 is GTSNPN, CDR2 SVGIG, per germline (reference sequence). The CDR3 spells CAWGAGNTGELFF. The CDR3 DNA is TGTGCCTGGGGCGCCGGTAACACCGGGGAGCTGTTTTTT.

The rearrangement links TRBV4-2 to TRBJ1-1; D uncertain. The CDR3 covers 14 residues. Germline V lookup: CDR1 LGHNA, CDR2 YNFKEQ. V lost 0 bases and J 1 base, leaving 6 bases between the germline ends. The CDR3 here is CASSQEEENTEAFF. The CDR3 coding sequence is TGTGCCAGCAGCCAAGAGGAAGAGAACACTGAAGCTTTCTTT.

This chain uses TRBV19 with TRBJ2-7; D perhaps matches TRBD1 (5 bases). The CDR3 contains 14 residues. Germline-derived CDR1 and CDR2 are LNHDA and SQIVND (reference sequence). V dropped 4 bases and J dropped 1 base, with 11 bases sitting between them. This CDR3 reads CASSTDRNSYEQYF. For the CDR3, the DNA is TGTGCCAGTAGTACAGACAGAAATTCCTACGAGCAGTACTTC.

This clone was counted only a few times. CDR3: CASSQEGRQSTEAFF. The DNA for the CDR3 is TGCGCCAGCAGCCAAGAGGGCAGGCAATCCACTGAAGCTTTCTTT. V is TRBV4-1 and J is TRBJ1-1, with D unresolved. The germline CDR1 and CDR2 sequences are MGHRA and YSYEKL. V was shortened by 0 bases and J by 4 bases, with 12 bases between the two germline ends. This CDR3 spans 15 amino acids.

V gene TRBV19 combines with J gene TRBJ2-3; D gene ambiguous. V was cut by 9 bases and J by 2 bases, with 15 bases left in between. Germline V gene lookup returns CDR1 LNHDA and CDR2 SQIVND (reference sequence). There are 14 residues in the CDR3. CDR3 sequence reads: CASINPPDTDTQYF. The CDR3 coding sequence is TGTGCCAGCATAAACCCCCCGGACACAGATACGCAGTATTTT.

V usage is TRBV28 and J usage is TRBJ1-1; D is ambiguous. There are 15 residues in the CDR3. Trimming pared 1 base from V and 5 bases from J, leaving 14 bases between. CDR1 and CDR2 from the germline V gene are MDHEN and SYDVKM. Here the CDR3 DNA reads TGTGCCAGCAGTTTATTGGGCCTCTTTCGAACTGAAGCTTTCTTT. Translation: CASSLLGLFRTEAFF.

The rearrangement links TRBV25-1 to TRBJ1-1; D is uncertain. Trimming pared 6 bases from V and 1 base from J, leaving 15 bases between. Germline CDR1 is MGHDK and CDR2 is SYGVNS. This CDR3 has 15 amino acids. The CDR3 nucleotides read TGTGCCAGCAGCGCCTGGGAGGGAAGGAACACTGAAGCTTTCTTT. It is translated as CASSAWEGRNTEAFF. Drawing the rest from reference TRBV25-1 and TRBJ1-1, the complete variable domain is EADIYQTPRYLVIGTGKKITLECSQTMGHDKMYWYQQDPGMELHLIHYSYGVNSTEKGDLSSESTVSRIRTEHFPLTLESARPSHTSQYLCASSAWEGRNTEAFFGQGTRLTVV.

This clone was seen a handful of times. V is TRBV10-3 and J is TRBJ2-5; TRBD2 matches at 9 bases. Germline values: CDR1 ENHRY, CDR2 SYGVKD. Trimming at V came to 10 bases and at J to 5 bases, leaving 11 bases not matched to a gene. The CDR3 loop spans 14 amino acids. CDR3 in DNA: TGTGCCACCAGACTACCTAGCGGGGTGGAGACCCAGTACTTC. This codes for CATRLPSGVETQYF.

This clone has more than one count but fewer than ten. The CDR3 loop is CASRVNYGYTF. The DNA for the CDR3 is TGTGCCAGCAGAGTGAACTATGGCTACACCTTC. The chain has TRBV6-6 and TRBJ1-2; D ambiguous. The CDR3 loop spans 11 amino acids. The germline gives CDR1 MNHNY, CDR2 SVGAGI (reference sequence). Deletions cut 6 bases from V and 2 bases from J, with 4 bases between.

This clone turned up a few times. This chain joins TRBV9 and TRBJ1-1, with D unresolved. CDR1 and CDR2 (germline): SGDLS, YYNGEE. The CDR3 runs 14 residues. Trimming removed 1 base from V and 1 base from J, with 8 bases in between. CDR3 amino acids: CASSVSQTNTEAFF. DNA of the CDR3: TGTGCCAGCAGCGTAAGCCAAACGAACACTGAAGCTTTCTTT.

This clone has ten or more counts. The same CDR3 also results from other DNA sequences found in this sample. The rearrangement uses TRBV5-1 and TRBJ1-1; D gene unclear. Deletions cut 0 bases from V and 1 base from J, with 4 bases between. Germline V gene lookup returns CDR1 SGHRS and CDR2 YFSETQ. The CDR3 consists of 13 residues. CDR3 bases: TGCGCCAGCAGCTTGGAGGGGAACACTGAAGCTTTCTTT. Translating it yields CASSLEGNTEAFF.

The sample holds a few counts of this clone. The CDR3 protein is CATSTPRTVQETQYF. The CDR3, as DNA: TGTGCCACCAGCACTCCCCGGACAGTCCAAGAGACCCAGTACTTC. V is TRBV15 and J is TRBJ2-5; tentative D call: TRBD1 (6 bases). Trimming left V 4 bases short and J 1 base short, with 13 bases between. Germline assignment: CDR1 LNHNV and CDR2 YYDKDF (reference sequence). The CDR3 spans 15 residues.

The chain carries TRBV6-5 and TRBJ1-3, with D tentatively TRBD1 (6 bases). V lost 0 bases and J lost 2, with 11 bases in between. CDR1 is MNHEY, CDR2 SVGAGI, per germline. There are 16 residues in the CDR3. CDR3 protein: CASSYSGTWTGNTIYF. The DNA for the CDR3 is TGTGCCAGCAGTTACTCCGGGACATGGACTGGAAACACCATATATTTT.

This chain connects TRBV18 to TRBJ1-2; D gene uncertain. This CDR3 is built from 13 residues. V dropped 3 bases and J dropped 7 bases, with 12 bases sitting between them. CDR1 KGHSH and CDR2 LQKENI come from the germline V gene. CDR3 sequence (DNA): TGTGCCAGCTCACCCGGGCTTCAAGGTGGCTACACCTTC. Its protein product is CASSPGLQGGYTF. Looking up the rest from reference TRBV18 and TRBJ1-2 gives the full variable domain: NAGVMQNPRHLVRRRGQEARLRCSPMKGHSHVYWYRQLPEEGLKFMVYLQKENIIDESGMPKERFSAEFPKEGPSILRIQQVVRGDSAAYFCASSPGLQGGYTFGSGTRLTVV.

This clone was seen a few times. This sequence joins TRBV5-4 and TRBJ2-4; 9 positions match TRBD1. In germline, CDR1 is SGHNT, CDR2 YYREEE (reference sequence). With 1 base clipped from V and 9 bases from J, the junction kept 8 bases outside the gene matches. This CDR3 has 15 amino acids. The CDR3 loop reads CASSLFEGTGRIQYF. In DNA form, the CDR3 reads TGTGCCAGCAGCTTGTTTGAAGGGACAGGGCGCATTCAGTACTTC.

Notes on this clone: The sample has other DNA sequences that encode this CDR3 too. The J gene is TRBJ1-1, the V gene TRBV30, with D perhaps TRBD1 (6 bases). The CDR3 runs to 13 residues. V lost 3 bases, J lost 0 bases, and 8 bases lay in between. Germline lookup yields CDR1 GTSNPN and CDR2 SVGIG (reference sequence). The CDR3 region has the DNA TGTGCCTGGAGAACAGGGTTGAACACTGAAGCTTTCTTT. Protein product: CAWRTGLNTEAFF.

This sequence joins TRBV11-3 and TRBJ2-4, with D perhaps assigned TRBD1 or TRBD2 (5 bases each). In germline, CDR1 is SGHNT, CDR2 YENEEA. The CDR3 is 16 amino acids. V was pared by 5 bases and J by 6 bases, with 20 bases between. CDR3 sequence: CASSLVRDPRGNIQYF. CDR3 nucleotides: TGTGCCAGCAGCCTCGTTAGGGACCCTAGAGGAAACATTCAGTACTTC. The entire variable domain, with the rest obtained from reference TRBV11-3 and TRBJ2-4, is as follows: EAGVVQSPRYKIIEKKQPVAFWCNPISGHNTLYWYLQNLGQGPELLIRYENEEAVDDSQLPKDRFSAERLKGVDSTLKIQPAELGDSAVYLCASSLVRDPRGNIQYFGAGTRLSVL.

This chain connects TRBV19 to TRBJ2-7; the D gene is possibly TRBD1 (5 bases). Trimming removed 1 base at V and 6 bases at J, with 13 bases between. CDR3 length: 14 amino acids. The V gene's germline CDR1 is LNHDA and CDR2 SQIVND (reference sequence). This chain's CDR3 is CASSIAEQGVEQYF. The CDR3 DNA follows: TGTGCCAGTAGTATAGCAGAACAAGGGGTCGAGCAGTACTTC.